The sequence of this TCR beta chain was determined in a study of molecular identifiers for immune sequencing clone quantification. The CDR3 length is 15 residues. CDR1 SSHAT and CDR2 FNYEAQ come from the germline V gene (reference sequence). The junction had 7 bases not matched to a gene; V was cut back by 4 bases and J by 5 bases. TCRdb itself ran the PCR reads through MiXCR, one entry per CDR3 protein. The sample carries some 97,000 distinct CDR3 sequences, less than 25% recorded once. The rearrangement links TRBV7-7 to TRBJ2-5, with TRBD1 identical over 10 bases. The source material was naive CD8+ T cells from blood, with Jurkat cell RNA spiked in. Subset in this sample: FACS-sorted CD8+CD4-CCR7+CD45RA+ naive T cells. The receptor was isolated from a human donor in good health. Some libraries in this study had Jurkat cell RNA spiked in. The CDR3 DNA reads as TGTGCCAGCAGCTCACAGACAGGGGGCATGGAGACCCAGTACTTC. It codes for CASSSQTGGMETQYF. The entire variable domain, with the rest obtained from reference TRBV7-7 and TRBJ2-5, is as follows: GAGVSQSPRYKVTKRGQDVTLRCDPISSHATLYWYQQALGQGPEFLTYFNYEAQPDKSGLPSDRFSAERPEGSISTLTIQRTEQRDSAMYRCASSSQTGGMETQYFGPGTRLLVL.